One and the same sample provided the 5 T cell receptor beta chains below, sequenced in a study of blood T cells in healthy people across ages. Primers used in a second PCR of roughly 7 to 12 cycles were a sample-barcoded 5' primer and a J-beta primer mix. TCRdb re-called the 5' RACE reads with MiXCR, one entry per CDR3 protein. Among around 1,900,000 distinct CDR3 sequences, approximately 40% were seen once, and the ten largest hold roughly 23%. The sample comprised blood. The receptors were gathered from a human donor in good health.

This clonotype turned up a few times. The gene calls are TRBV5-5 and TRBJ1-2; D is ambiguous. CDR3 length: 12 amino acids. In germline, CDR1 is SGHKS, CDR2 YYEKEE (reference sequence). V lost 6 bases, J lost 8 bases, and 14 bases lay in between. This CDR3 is CASINSVGGYTF. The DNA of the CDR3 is TGTGCCAGCATCAACTCCGTAGGAGGCTACACCTTC.

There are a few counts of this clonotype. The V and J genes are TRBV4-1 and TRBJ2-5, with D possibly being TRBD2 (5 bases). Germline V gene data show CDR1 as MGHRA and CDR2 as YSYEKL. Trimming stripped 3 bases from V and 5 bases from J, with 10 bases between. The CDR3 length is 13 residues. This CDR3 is CASSHVRGETQYF. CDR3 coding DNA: TGCGCCAGCAGCCATGTACGAGGGGAGACCCAGTACTTC.

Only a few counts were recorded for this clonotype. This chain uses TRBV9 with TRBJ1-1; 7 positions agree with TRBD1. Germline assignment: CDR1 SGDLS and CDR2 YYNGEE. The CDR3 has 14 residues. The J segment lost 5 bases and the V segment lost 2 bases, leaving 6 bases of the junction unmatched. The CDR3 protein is CASSVTQGNTEAFF. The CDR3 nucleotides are TGTGCCAGCAGCGTCACACAGGGGAATACTGAAGCTTTCTTT.

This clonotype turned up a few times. The CDR3 protein is CASSYPGNSPLHF. In DNA form, the CDR3 reads TGTGCCAGCAGCTACCCAGGGAATTCACCCCTCCACTTT. This chain links TRBV4-2 with TRBJ1-6, with D perhaps matching TRBD1 (5 bases). Germline-derived CDR1 and CDR2 are LGHNA and YNFKEQ. The CDR3 is made up of 13 amino acids. V was trimmed by 5 bases and J by 7 bases, leaving 9 bases between them.

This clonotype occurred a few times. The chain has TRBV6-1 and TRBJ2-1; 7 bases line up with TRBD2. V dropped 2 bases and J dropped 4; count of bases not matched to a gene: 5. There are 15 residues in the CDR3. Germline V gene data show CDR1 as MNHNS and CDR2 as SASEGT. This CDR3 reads CASSERSGEYNEQFF. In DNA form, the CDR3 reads TGTGCCAGCAGTGAAAGGAGCGGGGAGTACAATGAGCAGTTCTTC.